The source of this T cell receptor (beta chain) is a study of shared clonotypes between healthy human individuals. Study results and limitations: Large sequencing depth failed to make sorted-subset sequencing complete, rarefaction showed. Represented diversity, genetic and exposure-history alike, was limited by few donors.

This table comes from immunoSEQ multiplex PCR, and its TCRdb copy is limited to in-frame clones, with some not included. The sample shows around 1,900,000 clones, around 93% of them seen only once. Points on this clone: Antigen unknown.

V gave up 6 bases and J gave up 3 bases, with 12 bases separating them. The CDR3 runs to 13 residues. Germline assignment: CDR1 MNHEY and CDR2 SMNVEV (reference sequence). CD45RO-negative CD8 cells positively selected for CCR7 made up the naive population, which excluded terminally differentiated effector memory CD45RA+ cells. Sequences were obtained from naive CD8+ T cells from PBMCs. This TCR derives from a man between 18 and 35 years old in good health. Some clones in this sample may be carry-over from other donors' samples. The chain carries TRBV27 and TRBJ2-7; the D gene is possibly TRBD1 (5 bases). The CDR3 coding sequence is TGTGCCAGCAGAGGGGCAGGGCTCTACGAGCAGTACTTC. This translates into CASRGAGLYEQYF.